The TCR beta chain under discussion was sequenced for a study of blood T cell repertoires in COVID-19. In the study overall: COVID-19 samples from acute and convalescent phases originated in the United States, Italy and Spain. T cells, B-cell-depleted T cells, or PBMCs provided the cDNA or gDNA that served as material.

With V trimmed by 8 bases and J by 5 bases, 1 base remained unmatched. Germline lookup yields CDR1 SNHLY and CDR2 FYNNEI. CDR3 length: 12 residues. Authors' data handling: Estimates of nucleated cell counts were drawn from the amplification of reference gene primers. Libraries were prepared by immunoSEQ multiplex PCR; TCRdb keeps only in-frame clonotypes and omits some of them. V and J calls and clone size are as listed in that table; D and trimming were resolved from the DNA. The repertoire consists of 150,000 to 200,000 clones, with over 65% occurring once and the leading ten covering less than 3%.

This sequence was found in an elderly woman with acute or convalescent COVID-19. Sequenced material: peripheral blood. The chain has TRBV2 and TRBJ2-2, with 8 bases matching TRBD1. CDR3 coding DNA: TGTGCCAGCCGACAGGGGACCGGGGAGCTGTTTTTT. Encoded protein: CASRQGTGELFF.